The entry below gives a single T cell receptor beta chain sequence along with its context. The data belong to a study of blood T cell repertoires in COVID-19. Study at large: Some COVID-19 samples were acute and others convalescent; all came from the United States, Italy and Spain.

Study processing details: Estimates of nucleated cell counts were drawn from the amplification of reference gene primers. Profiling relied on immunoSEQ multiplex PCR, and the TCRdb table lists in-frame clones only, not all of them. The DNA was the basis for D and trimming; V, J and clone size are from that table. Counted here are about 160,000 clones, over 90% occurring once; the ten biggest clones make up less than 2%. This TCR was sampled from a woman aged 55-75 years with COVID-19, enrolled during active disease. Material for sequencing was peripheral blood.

CDR3 amino acids: CASRITGSGNQPQHF. CDR3 coding DNA: TGTGCCAGCAGAATTACAGGGAGTGGCAATCAGCCCCAGCATTTT. The chain has TRBV7-2 and TRBJ1-5; D might be TRBD1 (6 bases). The CDR3 extends over 15 amino acids. The V gene's germline CDR1 is SGHTA and CDR2 FQGNSA. Trimming left V 6 bases short and J 2 bases short, with 14 bases between. The whole variable domain, remainder taken from reference TRBV7-2 and TRBJ1-5, is GAGVSQSPSNKVTEKGKDVELRCDPISGHTALYWYRQSLGQGLEFLIYFQGNSAPDKSGLPSDRFSAERTGGSVSTLTIQRTQQEDSAVYLCASRITGSGNQPQHFGDGTRLSIL.